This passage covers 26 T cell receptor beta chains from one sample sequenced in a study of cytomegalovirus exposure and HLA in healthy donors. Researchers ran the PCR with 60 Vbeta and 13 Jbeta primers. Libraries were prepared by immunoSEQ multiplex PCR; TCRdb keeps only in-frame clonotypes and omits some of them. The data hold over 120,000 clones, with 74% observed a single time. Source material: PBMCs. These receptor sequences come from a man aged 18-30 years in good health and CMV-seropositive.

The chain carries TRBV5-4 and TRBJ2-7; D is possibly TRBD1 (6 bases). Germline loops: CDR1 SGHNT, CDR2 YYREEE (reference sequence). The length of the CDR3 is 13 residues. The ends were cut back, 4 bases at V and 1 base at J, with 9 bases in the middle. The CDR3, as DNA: TGTGCCAGCAGCCCACAGGGTTCCTACGAGCAGTACTTC. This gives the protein CASSPQGSYEQYF.

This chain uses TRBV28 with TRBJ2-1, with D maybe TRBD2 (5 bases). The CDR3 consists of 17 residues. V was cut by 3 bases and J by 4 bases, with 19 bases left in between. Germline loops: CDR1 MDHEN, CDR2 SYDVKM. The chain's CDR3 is CASSFLSGPGSYNEQFF. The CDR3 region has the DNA TGTGCCAGCAGTTTTTTGAGCGGCCCAGGATCTTACAATGAGCAGTTCTTC.

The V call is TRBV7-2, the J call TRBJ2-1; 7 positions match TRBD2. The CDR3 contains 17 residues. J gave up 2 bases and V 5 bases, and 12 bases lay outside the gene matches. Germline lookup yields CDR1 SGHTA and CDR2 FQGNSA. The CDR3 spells CASSMRPLATPYNEQFF. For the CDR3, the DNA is TGTGCCAGCAGCATGCGGCCACTAGCGACCCCCTACAATGAGCAGTTCTTC. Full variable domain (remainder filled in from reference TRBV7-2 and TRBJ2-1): GAGVSQSPSNKVTEKGKDVELRCDPISGHTALYWYRQSLGQGLEFLIYFQGNSAPDKSGLPSDRFSAERTGGSVSTLTIQRTQQEDSAVYLCASSMRPLATPYNEQFFGPGTRLTVL.

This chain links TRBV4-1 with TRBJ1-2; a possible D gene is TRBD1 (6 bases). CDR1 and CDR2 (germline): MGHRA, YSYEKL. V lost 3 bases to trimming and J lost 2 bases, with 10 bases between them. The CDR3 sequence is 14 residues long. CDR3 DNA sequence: TGCGCCAGCAGCCAGGTAGGACAGAACTATGGCTACACCTTC. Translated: CASSQVGQNYGYTF.

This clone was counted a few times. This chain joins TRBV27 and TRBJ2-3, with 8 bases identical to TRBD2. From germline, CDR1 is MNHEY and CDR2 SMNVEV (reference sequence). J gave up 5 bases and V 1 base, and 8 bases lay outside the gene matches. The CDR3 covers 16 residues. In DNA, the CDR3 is TGTGCCAGCAGTTTATATTCGGGGGGGCCCGGAGATACGCAGTATTTT. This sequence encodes CASSLYSGGPGDTQYF.

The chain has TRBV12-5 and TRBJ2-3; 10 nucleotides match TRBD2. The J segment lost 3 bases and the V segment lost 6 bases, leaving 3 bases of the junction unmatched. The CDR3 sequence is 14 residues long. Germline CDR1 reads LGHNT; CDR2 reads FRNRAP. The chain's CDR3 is CASGASGSTDTQYF. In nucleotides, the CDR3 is TGTGCTAGTGGGGCTAGCGGGAGTACAGATACGCAGTATTTT.

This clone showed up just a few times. The CDR3 DNA follows: TGTGCCAGCAGCTTAGGGGCAGGCCTACAGCCCCAGCATTTT. It translates to CASSLGAGLQPQHF. The J gene is TRBJ1-5, the V gene TRBV7-2; D is unresolved. The CDR3 runs to 14 residues. CDR1 is SGHTA and CDR2 is FQGNSA in the germline V gene. V gave up 1 base and J gave up 7 bases, with 11 bases separating them.

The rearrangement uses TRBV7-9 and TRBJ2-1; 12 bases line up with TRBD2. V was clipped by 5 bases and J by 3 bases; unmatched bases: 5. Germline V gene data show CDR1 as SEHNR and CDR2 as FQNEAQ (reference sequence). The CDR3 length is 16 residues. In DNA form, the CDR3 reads TGTGCCAGCAGCCCATGGACTAGCGGGATCTACAATGAGCAGTTCTTC. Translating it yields CASSPWTSGIYNEQFF.

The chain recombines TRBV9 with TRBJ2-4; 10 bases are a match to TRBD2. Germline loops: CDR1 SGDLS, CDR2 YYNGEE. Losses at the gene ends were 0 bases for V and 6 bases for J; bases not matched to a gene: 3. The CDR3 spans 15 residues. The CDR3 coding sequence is TGTGCCAGCAGCGTAGAAAGCGGGGGGGGAAACATTCAGTACTTC. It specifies CASSVESGGGNIQYF.

The CDR3 nucleotides are TGTGCCAGCAGCGTGACAGGGGCCGGCTACACCTTC. Residues: CASSVTGAGYTF. The chain carries TRBV7-9 and TRBJ1-2, with 8 positions matching TRBD1. The CDR3 consists of 12 residues. Trimming removed 5 bases from V and 8 bases from J; junction bases left unmatched: 4. The germline V gene encodes CDR1 SEHNR and CDR2 FQNEAQ (reference sequence).

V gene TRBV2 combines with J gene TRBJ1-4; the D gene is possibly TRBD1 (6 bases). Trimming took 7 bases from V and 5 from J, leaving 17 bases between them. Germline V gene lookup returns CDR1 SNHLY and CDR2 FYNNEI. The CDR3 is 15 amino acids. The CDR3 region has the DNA TGTGCCAGCATTCCGTGGGGGCAGGGGAATGAAAAACTGTTTTTT. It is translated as CASIPWGQGNEKLFF. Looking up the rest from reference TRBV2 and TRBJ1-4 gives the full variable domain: EPEVTQTPSHQVTQMGQEVILRCVPISNHLYFYWYRQILGQKVEFLVSFYNNEISEKSEIFDDQFSVERPDGSNFTLKIRSTKLEDSAMYFCASIPWGQGNEKLFFGSGTQLSVL.

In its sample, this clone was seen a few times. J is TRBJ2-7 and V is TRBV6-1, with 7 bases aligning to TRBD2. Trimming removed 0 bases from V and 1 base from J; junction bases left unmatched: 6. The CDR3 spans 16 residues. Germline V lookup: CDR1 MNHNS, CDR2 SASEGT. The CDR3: CASSEAVGGVSYEQYF. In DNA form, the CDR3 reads TGTGCCAGCAGTGAAGCTGTGGGGGGGGTGTCCTACGAGCAGTACTTC.

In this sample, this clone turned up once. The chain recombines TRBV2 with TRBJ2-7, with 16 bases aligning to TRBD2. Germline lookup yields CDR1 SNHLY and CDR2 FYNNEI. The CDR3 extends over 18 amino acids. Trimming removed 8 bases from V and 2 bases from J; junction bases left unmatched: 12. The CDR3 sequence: CASDDMGLAGGRAYEQYF. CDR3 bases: TGTGCCAGCGACGATATGGGACTAGCGGGAGGGAGGGCCTACGAGCAGTACTTC.

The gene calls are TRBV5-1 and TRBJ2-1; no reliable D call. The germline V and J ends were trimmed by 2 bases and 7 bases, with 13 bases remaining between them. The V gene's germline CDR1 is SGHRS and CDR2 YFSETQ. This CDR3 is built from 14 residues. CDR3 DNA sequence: TGCGCCAGCAGCTTTGACTCGCCCGGGAATGAGCAGTTCTTC. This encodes CASSFDSPGNEQFF.

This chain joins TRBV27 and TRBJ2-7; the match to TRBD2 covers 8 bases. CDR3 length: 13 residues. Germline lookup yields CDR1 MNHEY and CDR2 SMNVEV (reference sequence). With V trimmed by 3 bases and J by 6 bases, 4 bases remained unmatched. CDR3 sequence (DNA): TGTGCCAGCAGTTTTCCGGGGGGGGGCGAGCAGTACTTC. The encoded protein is CASSFPGGGEQYF.

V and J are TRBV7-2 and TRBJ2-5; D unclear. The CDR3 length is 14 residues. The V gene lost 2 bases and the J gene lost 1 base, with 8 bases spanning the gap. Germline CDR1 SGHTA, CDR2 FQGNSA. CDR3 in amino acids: CASSLLTSQETQYF. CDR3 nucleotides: TGTGCCAGCAGCTTACTGACAAGCCAAGAGACCCAGTACTTC.

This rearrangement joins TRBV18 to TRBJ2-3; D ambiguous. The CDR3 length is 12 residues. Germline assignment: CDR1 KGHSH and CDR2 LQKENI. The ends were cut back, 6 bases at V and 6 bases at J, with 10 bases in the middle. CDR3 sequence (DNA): TGTGCCAGCTCTCCCACGGGTGATACGCAGTATTTT. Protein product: CASSPTGDTQYF. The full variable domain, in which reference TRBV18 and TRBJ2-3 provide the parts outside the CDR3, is NAGVMQNPRHLVRRRGQEARLRCSPMKGHSHVYWYRQLPEEGLKFMVYLQKENIIDESGMPKERFSAEFPKEGPSILRIQQVVRGDSAAYFCASSPTGDTQYFGPGTRLTVL.

This chain's CDR3 is CASSHAEEDTQYF. The CDR3 DNA is TGTGCCAGCAGCCATGCGGAGGAGGATACGCAGTATTTT. This chain joins TRBV7-3 and TRBJ2-3; possibly TRBD2 for D (5 bases). The germline V and J ends were trimmed by 5 bases and 6 bases, with 12 bases remaining between them. The length of the CDR3 is 13 residues. Germline V gives CDR1 SGHTA, CDR2 FQGTGA.

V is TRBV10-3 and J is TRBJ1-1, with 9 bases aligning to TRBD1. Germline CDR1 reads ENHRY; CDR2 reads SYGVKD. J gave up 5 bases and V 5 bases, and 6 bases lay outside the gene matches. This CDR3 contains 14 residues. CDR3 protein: CAISPGTGRTEAFF. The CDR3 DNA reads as TGTGCCATCAGTCCCGGGACAGGGAGGACTGAAGCTTTCTTT.

The CDR3 sequence is CASSQDPRSSYEQYF. The CDR3 DNA reads TGCGCCAGCAGCCAAGATCCGAGGAGCTCCTACGAGCAGTACTTC. The chain uses TRBV4-1 and TRBJ2-7; D unresolved. The CDR3 sequence is 15 residues long. V lost 0 bases and J 0 bases, leaving 9 bases between the germline ends. Germline CDR1 is MGHRA and CDR2 is YSYEKL.

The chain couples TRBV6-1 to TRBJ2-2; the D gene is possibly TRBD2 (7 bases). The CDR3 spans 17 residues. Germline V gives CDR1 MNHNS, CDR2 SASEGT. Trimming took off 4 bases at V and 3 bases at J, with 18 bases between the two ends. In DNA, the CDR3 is TGTGCCAGCAGTGTAGCGGGCAGGGGTTCCTACACCGGGGAGCTGTTTTTT. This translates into CASSVAGRGSYTGELFF.

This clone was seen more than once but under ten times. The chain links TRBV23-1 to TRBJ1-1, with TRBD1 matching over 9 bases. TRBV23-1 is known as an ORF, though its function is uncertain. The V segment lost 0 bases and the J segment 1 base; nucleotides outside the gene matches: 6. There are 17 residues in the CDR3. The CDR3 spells CASSQSVTGGPNTEAFF. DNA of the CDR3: TGCGCCAGCAGTCAATCTGTCACAGGGGGCCCGAACACTGAAGCTTTCTTT.

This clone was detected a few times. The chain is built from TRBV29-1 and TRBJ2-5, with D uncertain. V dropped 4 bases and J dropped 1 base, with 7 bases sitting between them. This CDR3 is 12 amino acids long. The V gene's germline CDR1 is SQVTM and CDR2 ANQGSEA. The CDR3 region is CSVVRSQETQYF. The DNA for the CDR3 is TGCAGCGTTGTGCGCTCCCAAGAGACCCAGTACTTC.

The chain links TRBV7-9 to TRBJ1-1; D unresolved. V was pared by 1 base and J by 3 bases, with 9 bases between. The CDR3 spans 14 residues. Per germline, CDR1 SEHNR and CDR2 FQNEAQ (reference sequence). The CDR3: CASSLVNGDTEAFF. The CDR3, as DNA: TGTGCCAGCAGCTTAGTAAACGGGGACACTGAAGCTTTCTTT.

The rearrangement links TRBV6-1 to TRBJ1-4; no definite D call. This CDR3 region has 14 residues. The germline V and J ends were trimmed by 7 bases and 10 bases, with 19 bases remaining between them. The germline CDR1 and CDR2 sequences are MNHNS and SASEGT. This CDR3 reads CASIPGPARGKLFF. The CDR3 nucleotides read TGTGCCAGCATTCCCGGCCCAGCACGGGGAAAACTGTTTTTT.

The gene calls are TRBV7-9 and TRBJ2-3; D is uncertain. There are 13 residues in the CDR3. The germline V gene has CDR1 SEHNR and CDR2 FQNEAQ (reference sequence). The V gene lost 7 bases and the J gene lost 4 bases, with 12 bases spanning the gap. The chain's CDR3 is CASTYPPADTQYF. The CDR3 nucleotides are TGTGCCAGCACCTACCCCCCGGCAGATACGCAGTATTTT.